What follows are 18 T cell receptor beta chains derived from one specimen sequenced in a study of T cell changes during pregnancy in multiple sclerosis. Here immunoSEQ multiplex PCR was the method, and the copy in TCRdb shows in-frame clones only, minus some. The sample includes 85,000 to 100,000 clones, around 90% seen only once; the top ten take approximately 0.9%. The sample here was peripheral blood, taken before pregnancy. The receptors here all came from a female donor with multiple sclerosis, enrolled in a pregnancy study.

The chain links TRBV27 to TRBJ1-5; TRBD1 is a possible D gene (6 bases). V was clipped by 6 bases and J by 4 bases, with 10 bases between them. Germline loops: CDR1 MNHEY, CDR2 SMNVEV (reference sequence). This CDR3 is 13 amino acids long. This chain's CDR3 is CASRGTFNQPQHF. The CDR3 DNA sequence: TGTGCCAGCAGAGGGACATTTAATCAGCCCCAGCATTTT.

The chain is built from TRBV5-6 and TRBJ1-2, with 10 bases identical to TRBD1. Germline CDR1 reads SGHDT; CDR2 reads YYEEEE. The junction had 6 bases not matched to a gene; V was cut back by 0 bases and J by 4 bases. CDR3 size: 16 residues. CDR3 sequence (DNA): TGTGCCAGCAGCTTGGGGGCGACAGGGGGCGTCTATGGCTACACCTTC. Its translation: CASSLGATGGVYGYTF.

The chain uses TRBV28 and TRBJ1-4, with D hard to call. The CDR3 has 15 amino acids. V dropped 7 bases and J dropped 5 bases, with 17 bases sitting between them. Germline CDR1 reads MDHEN; CDR2 reads SYDVKM. CDR3 DNA sequence: TGTGCCAGCAAATCGGTCCGGGAATCAAATGAAAAACTGTTTTTT. Amino acid sequence: CASKSVRESNEKLFF.

The V call is TRBV5-1, the J call TRBJ2-2; D gene unclear. CDR3 length: 15 amino acids. Trimming cost V 5 bases and J 0 bases, with 11 bases left between them. CDR1 is SGHRS and CDR2 is YFSETQ in the germline V gene. CDR3: CASRPGSTNTGELFF. The DNA of the CDR3 is TGCGCCAGCAGGCCCGGGTCTACGAACACCGGGGAGCTGTTTTTT.

The chain recombines TRBV9 with TRBJ2-3, with D maybe TRBD1 (5 bases). Trimming removed 0 bases at V and 5 bases at J, with 13 bases between. Germline CDR1 is SGDLS and CDR2 is YYNGEE. CDR3 length: 15 residues. The CDR3 region is CASSVGAREGDTQYF. The CDR3 bases are TGTGCCAGCAGCGTAGGCGCCAGGGAAGGAGATACGCAGTATTTT.

J is TRBJ1-1 and V is TRBV27; 11 bases fit TRBD1. Germline loops: CDR1 MNHEY, CDR2 SMNVEV (reference sequence). The CDR3 has 13 residues. J was trimmed by 5 bases and V by 8 bases; bases with no gene match: 4. This chain's CDR3 is CASHGTGGTEAFF. In nucleotides, the CDR3 is TGTGCCAGCCATGGGACAGGGGGGACTGAAGCTTTCTTT.

The chain carries TRBV5-4 and TRBJ1-5; the match to TRBD1 covers 7 bases. Germline values: CDR1 SGHNT, CDR2 YYREEE (reference sequence). With V trimmed by 2 bases and J by 0 bases, 5 bases remained unmatched. The CDR3 covers 16 residues. As DNA, the CDR3 is TGTGCCAGCAGCTTAGGGACAGTACCTAGCAATCAGCCCCAGCATTTT. It codes for CASSLGTVPSNQPQHF.

The chain links TRBV6-1 to TRBJ2-7, with a tentative D call TRBD1 (6 bases). This CDR3 has 12 amino acids. Trimming left V 6 bases short and J 6 bases short, with 12 bases between. The V gene's germline CDR1 is MNHNS and CDR2 SASEGT. The CDR3 region has the DNA TGTGCCAGCAGAGTGGGGGCGGGCGAGCAGTACTTC. Translation gives CASRVGAGEQYF.

The V and J genes are TRBV20-1 and TRBJ1-4, with D unresolved. CDR3 length: 10 residues. Trimming removed 0 bases at V and 12 bases at J, with 5 bases between. The germline gives CDR1 DFQATT, CDR2 SNEGSKA (reference sequence). The CDR3 DNA follows: TGCAGTGCTAGAGACAGTCAACTGTTTTTT. It codes for CSARDSQLFF.

The V call is TRBV4-1, the J call TRBJ2-6; D ambiguous. With 2 bases removed from V and 0 bases from J, the gap between germline ends came to 17 bases. CDR3 length: 19 amino acids. CDR1 is MGHRA and CDR2 is YSYEKL in the germline V gene. The CDR3 coding sequence is TGCGCCAGCAGCCAAAGAGGAGCGCAAATGAGCTCTGGGGCCAACGTCCTGACTTTC. This encodes CASSQRGAQMSSGANVLTF.

This clone was picked up one time. This sequence joins TRBV5-8 and TRBJ2-5; D not resolved. The CDR3 runs 16 residues. The V and J ends lost 7 bases and 3 bases respectively, with 22 bases between them. Germline loops: CDR1 SGHTS, CDR2 YDEGEE. The CDR3 region is CASSDKYLLAKETQYF. CDR3 in DNA: TGTGCCAGCTCTGACAAATACCTTCTCGCGAAAGAGACCCAGTACTTC. Full variable domain (outside the CDR3, taken from reference TRBV5-8 and TRBJ2-5): EAGVTQSPTHLIKTRGQQATLRCSPISGHTSVYWYQQALGLGLQFLLWYDEGEERNRGNFPPRFSGRQFPNYSSELNVNALELEDSALYLCASSDKYLLAKETQYFGPGTRLLVL.

This rearrangement joins TRBV4-1 to TRBJ2-1, with D unresolved. The V gene's germline CDR1 is MGHRA and CDR2 YSYEKL. V lost 4 bases and J 3 bases, leaving 7 bases between the germline ends. The CDR3 totals 13 residues. The CDR3 sequence: CASSPRVYNEQFF. The CDR3 nucleotides are TGCGCCAGCAGCCCCCGGGTCTACAATGAGCAGTTCTTC.

The genes are TRBV4-1 and TRBJ1-5; D is ambiguous. This CDR3 contains 15 residues. Deletions cut 0 bases from V and 9 bases from J, with 15 bases between. Germline CDR1 reads MGHRA; CDR2 reads YSYEKL. Here the CDR3 reads CASSQEVTQHGPQHF. Here the CDR3 DNA reads TGCGCCAGCAGCCAAGAGGTGACACAACATGGGCCCCAGCATTTT.

The chain is built from TRBV19 and TRBJ1-2; 9 nucleotides agree with TRBD1. The germline CDR1 and CDR2 sequences are LNHDA and SQIVND (reference sequence). The CDR3 is 13 amino acids. The ends lost 10 bases at V and 4 bases at J; junction bases unmatched: 7. CDR3 amino acids: CATSTGGGYGYTF. The CDR3 nucleotides are TGTGCCACCTCCACAGGGGGCGGCTATGGCTACACCTTC.

The sample holds a few counts of this clone. The V gene is TRBV6-1, the J gene TRBJ2-7; 9 bases align to TRBD2. The CDR3 is 14 residues long. Germline loops: CDR1 MNHNS, CDR2 SASEGT. V shed 4 bases, J shed 0 bases, and the junction held 1 base outside the gene matches. DNA for the CDR3: TGTGCCAGCAGTGTTAGCGGGAGCTCCTACGAGCAGTACTTC. This codes for CASSVSGSSYEQYF.

The V gene is TRBV2, the J gene TRBJ2-7; 8 bases match TRBD2. In germline, CDR1 is SNHLY, CDR2 FYNNEI. The CDR3 is 15 amino acids. The trim removed 3 bases at V and 5 bases at J, leaving 9 bases unmatched. CDR3 sequence reads: CASSDAGGPGDEQYF. Here the CDR3 DNA reads TGTGCCAGCAGTGATGCGGGGGGACCGGGGGACGAGCAGTACTTC.

This chain joins TRBV9 and TRBJ1-2; 8 bases are shared with TRBD1. The CDR3 has 14 amino acids. The ends lost 2 bases at V and 7 bases at J; junction bases unmatched: 7. Per the germline V gene, CDR1 is SGDLS and CDR2 is YYNGEE. CDR3 residues: CASSVGQGVGGYTF. The CDR3 region has the DNA TGTGCCAGCAGCGTTGGACAGGGAGTTGGTGGCTACACCTTC.

CDR3 residues: CASSPDPDRVLNTEAFF. The DNA for the CDR3 is TGCGCCAGCAGCCCGGATCCCGACAGGGTTCTAAACACTGAAGCTTTCTTT. J is TRBJ1-1 and V is TRBV4-1; TRBD1 matches 7 bases. The CDR3 totals 17 residues. Germline V gene sequence: CDR1 MGHRA, CDR2 YSYEKL. Trimming removed 4 bases from V and 2 bases from J; junction bases left unmatched: 13.